This T cell receptor beta chain stems from a study of blood T cell repertoires in COVID-19. Study as a whole: PBMCs, B-cell-depleted T cells, or T cells were the source of the cDNA or gDNA that made up the material.

Profiled with immunoSEQ multiplex PCR; TCRdb holds only in-frame clones, not every one. This table has approximately 300,000 clones, about 89% appearing once. With V trimmed by 3 bases and J by 4 bases, 7 bases remained unmatched. The CDR3 runs 15 residues. CDR1 is MGHRA and CDR2 is YSYEKL in the germline V gene. This sequence was found in a man aged 25 to 45 with acute or convalescent COVID-19. The V call is TRBV4-1, the J call TRBJ1-2; 8 nucleotides align to TRBD1. Material: peripheral blood. CDR3 in DNA: TGCGCCAGCAGCCACCCAGGGGGCGCGAGCTATGGCTACACCTTC. Translation: CASSHPGGASYGYTF.